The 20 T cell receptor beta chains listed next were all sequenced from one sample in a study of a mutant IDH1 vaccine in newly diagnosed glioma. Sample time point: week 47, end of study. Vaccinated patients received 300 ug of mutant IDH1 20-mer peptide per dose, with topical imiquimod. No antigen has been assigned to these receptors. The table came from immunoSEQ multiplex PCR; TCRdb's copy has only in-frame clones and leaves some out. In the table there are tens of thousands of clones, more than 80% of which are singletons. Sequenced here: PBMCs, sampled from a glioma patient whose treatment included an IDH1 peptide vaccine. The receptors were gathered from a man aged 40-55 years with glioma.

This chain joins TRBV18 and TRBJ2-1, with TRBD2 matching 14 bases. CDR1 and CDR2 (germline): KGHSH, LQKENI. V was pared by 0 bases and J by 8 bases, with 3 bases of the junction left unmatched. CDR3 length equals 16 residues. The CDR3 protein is CASSPPGLAGVYEQFF. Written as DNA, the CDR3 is TGTGCCAGCTCACCACCGGGACTAGCGGGAGTGTATGAGCAGTTCTTC.

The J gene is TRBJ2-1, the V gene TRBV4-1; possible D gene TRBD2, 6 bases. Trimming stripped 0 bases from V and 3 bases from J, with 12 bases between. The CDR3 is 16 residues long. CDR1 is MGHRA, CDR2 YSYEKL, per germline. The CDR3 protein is CASSQDTAGLYNEQFF. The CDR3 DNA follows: TGCGCCAGCAGCCAAGATACGGCGGGACTCTACAATGAGCAGTTCTTC.

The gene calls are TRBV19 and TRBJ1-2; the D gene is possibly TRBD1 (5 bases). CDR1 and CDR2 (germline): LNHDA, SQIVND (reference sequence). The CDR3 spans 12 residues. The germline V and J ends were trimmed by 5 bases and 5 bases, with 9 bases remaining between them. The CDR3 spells CASSDRDYGYTF. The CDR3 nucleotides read TGTGCCAGTAGTGACAGAGATTATGGCTACACCTTC.

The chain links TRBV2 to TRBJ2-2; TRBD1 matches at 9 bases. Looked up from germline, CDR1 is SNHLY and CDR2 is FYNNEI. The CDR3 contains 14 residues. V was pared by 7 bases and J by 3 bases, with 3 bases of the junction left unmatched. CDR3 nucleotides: TGTGCCAGCAATCGGGACAGGGACACCGGGGAGCTGTTTTTT. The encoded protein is CASNRDRDTGELFF. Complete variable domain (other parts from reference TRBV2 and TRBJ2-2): EPEVTQTPSHQVTQMGQEVILRCVPISNHLYFYWYRQILGQKVEFLVSFYNNEISEKSEIFDDQFSVERPDGSNFTLKIRSTKLEDSAMYFCASNRDRDTGELFFGEGSRLTVL.

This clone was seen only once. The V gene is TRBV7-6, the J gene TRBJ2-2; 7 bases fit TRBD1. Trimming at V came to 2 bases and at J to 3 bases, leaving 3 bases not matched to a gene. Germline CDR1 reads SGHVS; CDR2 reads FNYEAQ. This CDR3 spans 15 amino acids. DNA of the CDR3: TGTGCCAGCAGCTTAAGACAGGGTGACACCGGGGAGCTGTTTTTT. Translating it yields CASSLRQGDTGELFF.

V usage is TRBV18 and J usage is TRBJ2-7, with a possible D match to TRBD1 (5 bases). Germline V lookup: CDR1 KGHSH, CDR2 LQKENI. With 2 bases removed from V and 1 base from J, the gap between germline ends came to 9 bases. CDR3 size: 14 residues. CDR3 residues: CASSPKTASYEQYF. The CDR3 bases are TGTGCCAGCTCACCAAAGACAGCTTCCTACGAGCAGTACTTC.

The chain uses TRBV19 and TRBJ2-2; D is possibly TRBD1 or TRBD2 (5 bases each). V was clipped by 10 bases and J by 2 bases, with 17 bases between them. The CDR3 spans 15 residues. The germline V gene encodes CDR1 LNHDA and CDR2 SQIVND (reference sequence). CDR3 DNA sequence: TGTGCCACCAAGAAGGACGGGACCAACACCGGGGAGCTGTTTTTT. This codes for CATKKDGTNTGELFF. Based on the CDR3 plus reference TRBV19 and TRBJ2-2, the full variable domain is DGGITQSPKYLFRKEGQNVTLSCEQNLNHDAMYWYRQDPGQGLRLIYYSQIVNDFQKGDIAEGYSVSREKKESFPLTVTSAQKNPTAFYLCATKKDGTNTGELFFGEGSRLTVL.

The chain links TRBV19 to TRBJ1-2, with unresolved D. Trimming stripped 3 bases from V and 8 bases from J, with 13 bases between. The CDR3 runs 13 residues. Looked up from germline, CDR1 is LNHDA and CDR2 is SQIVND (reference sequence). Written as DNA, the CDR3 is TGTGCCAGTAGTATCCTAAGTCCGGCGGGCTACACCTTC. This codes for CASSILSPAGYTF.

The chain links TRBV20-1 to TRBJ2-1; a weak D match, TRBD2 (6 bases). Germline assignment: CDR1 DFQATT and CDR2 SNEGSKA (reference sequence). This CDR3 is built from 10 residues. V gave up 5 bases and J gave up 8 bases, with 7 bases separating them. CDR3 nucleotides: TGCAGTGCTGGGGACTATGAGCAGTTCTTC. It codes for CSAGDYEQFF.

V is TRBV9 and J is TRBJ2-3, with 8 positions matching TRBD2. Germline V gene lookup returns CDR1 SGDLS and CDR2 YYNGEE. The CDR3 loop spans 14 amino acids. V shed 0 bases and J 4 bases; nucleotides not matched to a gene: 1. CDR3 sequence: CASSVAGGPDTQYF. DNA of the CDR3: TGTGCCAGCAGCGTAGCGGGAGGGCCAGATACGCAGTATTTT.

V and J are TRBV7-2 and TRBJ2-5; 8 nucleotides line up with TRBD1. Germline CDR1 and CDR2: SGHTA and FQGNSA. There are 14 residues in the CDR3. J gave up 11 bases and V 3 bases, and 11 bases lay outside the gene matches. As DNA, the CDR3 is TGTGCCAGCAGCTTCTCCAGGGGGCGGGAAGAGCAGTACTTC. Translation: CASSFSRGREEQYF.

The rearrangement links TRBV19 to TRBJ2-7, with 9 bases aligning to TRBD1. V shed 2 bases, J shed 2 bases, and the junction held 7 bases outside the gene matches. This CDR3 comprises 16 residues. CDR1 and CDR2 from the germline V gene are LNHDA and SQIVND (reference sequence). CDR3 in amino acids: CASSISFWDRAYEQYF. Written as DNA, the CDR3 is TGTGCCAGTAGTATATCATTCTGGGACAGGGCCTACGAGCAGTACTTC. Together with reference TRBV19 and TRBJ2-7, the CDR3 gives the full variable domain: DGGITQSPKYLFRKEGQNVTLSCEQNLNHDAMYWYRQDPGQGLRLIYYSQIVNDFQKGDIAEGYSVSREKKESFPLTVTSAQKNPTAFYLCASSISFWDRAYEQYFGPGTRLTVT.

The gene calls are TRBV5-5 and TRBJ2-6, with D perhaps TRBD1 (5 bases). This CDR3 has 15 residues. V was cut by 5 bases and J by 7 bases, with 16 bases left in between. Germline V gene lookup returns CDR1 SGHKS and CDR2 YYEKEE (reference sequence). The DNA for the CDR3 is TGTGCCAGCAGTTACGGACACCTGGGCGCCAACGTCCTGACTTTC. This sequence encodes CASSYGHLGANVLTF. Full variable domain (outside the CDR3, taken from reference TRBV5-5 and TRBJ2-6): DAGVTQSPTHLIKTRGQQVTLRCSPISGHKSVSWYQQVLGQGPQFIFQYYEKEERGRGNFPDRFSARQFPNYSSELNVNALLLGDSALYLCASSYGHLGANVLTFGAGSRLTVL.

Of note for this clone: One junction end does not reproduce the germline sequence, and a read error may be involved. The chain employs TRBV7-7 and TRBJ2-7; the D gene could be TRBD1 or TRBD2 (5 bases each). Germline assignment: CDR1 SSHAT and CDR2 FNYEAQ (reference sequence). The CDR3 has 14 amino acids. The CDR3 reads CASSPGPSSYEQYF. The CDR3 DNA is TGTGCTAGCAGTCCGGGACCCTCGTCTTACGAGCAGTACTTC.

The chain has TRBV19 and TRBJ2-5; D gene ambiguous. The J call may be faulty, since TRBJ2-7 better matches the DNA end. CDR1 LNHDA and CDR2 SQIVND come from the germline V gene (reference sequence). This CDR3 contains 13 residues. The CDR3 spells CASSRGPSGEQYF. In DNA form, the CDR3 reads TGTGCCAGTAGCCGCGGACCGTCTGGCGAGCAGTACTTC.

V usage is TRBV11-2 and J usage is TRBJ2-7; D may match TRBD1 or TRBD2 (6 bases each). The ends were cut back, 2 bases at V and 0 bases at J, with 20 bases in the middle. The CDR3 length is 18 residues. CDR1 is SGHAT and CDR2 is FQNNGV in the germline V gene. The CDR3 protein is CASSLLRRGGGYSYEQYF. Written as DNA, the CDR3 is TGTGCCAGCAGCTTACTTCGCAGGGGTGGGGGGTACTCCTACGAGCAGTACTTC.

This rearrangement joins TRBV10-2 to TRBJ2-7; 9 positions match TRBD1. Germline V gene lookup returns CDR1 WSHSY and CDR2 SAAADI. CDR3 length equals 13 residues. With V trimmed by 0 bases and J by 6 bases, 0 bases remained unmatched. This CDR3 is CASSESGQGEQYF. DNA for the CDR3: TGCGCCAGCAGTGAGTCGGGACAGGGCGAGCAGTACTTC.

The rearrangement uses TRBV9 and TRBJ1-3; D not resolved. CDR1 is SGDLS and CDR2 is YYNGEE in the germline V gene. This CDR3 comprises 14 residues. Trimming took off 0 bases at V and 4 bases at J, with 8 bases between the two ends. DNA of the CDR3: TGTGCCAGCAGCGTAGAAGTAGGGGGAAACACCATATATTTT. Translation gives CASSVEVGGNTIYF.

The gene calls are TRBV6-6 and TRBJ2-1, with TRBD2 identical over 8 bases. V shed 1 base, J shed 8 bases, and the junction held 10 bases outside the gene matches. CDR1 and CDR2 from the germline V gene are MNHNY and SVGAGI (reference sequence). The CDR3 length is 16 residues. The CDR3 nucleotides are TGTGCCAGCAGTTACTTGCTTAGCGGGGAGAGGGATGAGCAGTTCTTC. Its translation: CASSYLLSGERDEQFF.

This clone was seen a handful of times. As DNA, the CDR3 is TGCGCCAGCAGTCCGGGGCCGAACACTGAAGCTTTCTTT. Its protein product is CASSPGPNTEAFF. The chain carries TRBV10-2 and TRBJ1-1, with a weak D call TRBD1 (5 bases). V lost 5 bases to trimming and J lost 1 base, with 8 bases between them. This CDR3 comprises 13 residues. Germline V gives CDR1 WSHSY, CDR2 SAAADI.